This T cell receptor beta chain emerged from a study of blood T cell repertoires in COVID-19. Original methodology: Scientists estimated how many nucleated cells there were by amplifying reference gene primers. TCRdb keeps only in-frame clones here, not all; method: immunoSEQ multiplex PCR. V, J and clone size are those of that table, while D and trimming were read from the DNA. In the table there are 99,000 or so clones, 90% to 95% of which are singletons. This CDR3 comprises 14 residues. V gave up 0 bases and J gave up 2 bases, with 8 bases separating them. The V gene's germline CDR1 is MNHEY and CDR2 SVGAGI.

Material for sequencing was peripheral blood. The rearrangement links TRBV6-5 to TRBJ2-7; perhaps TRBD2 as D (6 bases). The TCR sequence derives from a human donor in a cohort sampled during active COVID-19. CDR3 DNA: TGTGCCAGCAGTTACTCGGGGGGACCCTACGAGCAGTACTTC. Translation: CASSYSGGPYEQYF.